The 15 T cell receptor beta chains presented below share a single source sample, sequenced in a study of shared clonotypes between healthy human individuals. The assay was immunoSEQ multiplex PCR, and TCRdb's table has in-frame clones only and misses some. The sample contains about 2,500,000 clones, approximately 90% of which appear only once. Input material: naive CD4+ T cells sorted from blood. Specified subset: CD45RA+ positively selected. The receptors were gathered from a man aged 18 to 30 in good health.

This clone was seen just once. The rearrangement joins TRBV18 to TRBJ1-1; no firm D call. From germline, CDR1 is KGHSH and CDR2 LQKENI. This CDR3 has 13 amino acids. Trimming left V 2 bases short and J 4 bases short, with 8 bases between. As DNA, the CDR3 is TGTGCCAGCTCACCAGGGTCGAGCACTGAAGCTTTCTTT. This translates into CASSPGSSTEAFF. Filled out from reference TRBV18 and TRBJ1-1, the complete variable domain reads NAGVMQNPRHLVRRRGQEARLRCSPMKGHSHVYWYRQLPEEGLKFMVYLQKENIIDESGMPKERFSAEFPKEGPSILRIQQVVRGDSAAYFCASSPGSSTEAFFGQGTRLTVV.

The CDR3 sequence is CASASSGYTDTQYF. The CDR3 DNA reads as TGTGCCAGTGCCTCTAGCGGGTACACAGATACGCAGTATTTT. V gene TRBV2 combines with J gene TRBJ2-3; TRBD2 matches 8 bases. Germline CDR1 reads SNHLY; CDR2 reads FYNNEI. V trimming: 9 bases; J trimming: 2 bases; junction bases outside the gene matches: 7. The CDR3 is made up of 14 amino acids.

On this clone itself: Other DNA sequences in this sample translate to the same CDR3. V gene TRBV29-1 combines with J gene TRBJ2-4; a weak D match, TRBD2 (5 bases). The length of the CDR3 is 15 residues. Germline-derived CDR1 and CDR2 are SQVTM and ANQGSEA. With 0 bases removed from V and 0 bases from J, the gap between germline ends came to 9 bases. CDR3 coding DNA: TGCAGCGTTGAAGACGGAGGCCTAGCCAAAAACATTCAGTACTTC. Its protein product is CSVEDGGLAKNIQYF.

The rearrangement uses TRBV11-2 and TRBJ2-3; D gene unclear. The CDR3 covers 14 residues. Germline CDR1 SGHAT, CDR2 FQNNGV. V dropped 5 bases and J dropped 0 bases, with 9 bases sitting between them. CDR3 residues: CASSLSRSTDTQYF. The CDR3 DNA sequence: TGTGCCAGCAGCCTCTCCCGGAGCACAGATACGCAGTATTTT.

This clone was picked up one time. CDR3 in amino acids: CASSPGTPRGYGYTF. The CDR3 DNA is TGCGCCAGCAGCCCTGGGACTCCCCGGGGCTATGGCTACACCTTC. The chain uses TRBV5-1 and TRBJ1-2, with a weak D call TRBD1 (5 bases). CDR3 length equals 15 residues. The V and J ends lost 4 bases and 4 bases respectively, with 17 bases between them. The germline V gene encodes CDR1 SGHRS and CDR2 YFSETQ.

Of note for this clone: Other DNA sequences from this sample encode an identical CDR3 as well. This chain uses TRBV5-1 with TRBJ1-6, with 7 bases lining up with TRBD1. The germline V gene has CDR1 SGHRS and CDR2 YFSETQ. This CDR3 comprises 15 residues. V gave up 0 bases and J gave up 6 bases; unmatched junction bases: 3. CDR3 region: CASSLGQGGNSPLHF. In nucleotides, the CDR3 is TGCGCCAGCAGCTTGGGTCAGGGGGGTAATTCACCCCTCCACTTT. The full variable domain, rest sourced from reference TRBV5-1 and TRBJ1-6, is KAGVTQTPRYLIKTRGQQVTLSCSPISGHRSVSWYQQTPGQGLQFLFEYFSETQRNKGNFPGRFSGRQFSNSRSEMNVSTLELGDSALYLCASSLGQGGNSPLHFGNGTRLTVT.

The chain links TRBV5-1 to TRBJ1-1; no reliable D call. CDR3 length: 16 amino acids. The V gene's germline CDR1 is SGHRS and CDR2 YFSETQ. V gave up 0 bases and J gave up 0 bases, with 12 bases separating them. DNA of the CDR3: TGCGCCAGCAGCTTGGCCGGGCAGGTCCTGAACACTGAAGCTTTCTTT. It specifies CASSLAGQVLNTEAFF. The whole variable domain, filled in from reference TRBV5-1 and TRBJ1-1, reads KAGVTQTPRYLIKTRGQQVTLSCSPISGHRSVSWYQQTPGQGLQFLFEYFSETQRNKGNFPGRFSGRQFSNSRSEMNVSTLELGDSALYLCASSLAGQVLNTEAFFGQGTRLTVV.

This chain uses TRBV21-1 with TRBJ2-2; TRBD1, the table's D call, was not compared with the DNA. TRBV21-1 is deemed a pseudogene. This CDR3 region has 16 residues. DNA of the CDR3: TGTGCCAGCAGCAATAGGCCAGGCCCGAACACCGGGGAGCTGTTTTTT. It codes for CASSNRPGPNTGELFF.

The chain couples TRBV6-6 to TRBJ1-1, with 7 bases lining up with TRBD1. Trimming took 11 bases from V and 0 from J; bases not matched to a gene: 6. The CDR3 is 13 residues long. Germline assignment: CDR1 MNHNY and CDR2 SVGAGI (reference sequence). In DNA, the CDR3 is TGTGCCGGAAAGGACAGGATGAACACTGAAGCTTTCTTT. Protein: CAGKDRMNTEAFF.

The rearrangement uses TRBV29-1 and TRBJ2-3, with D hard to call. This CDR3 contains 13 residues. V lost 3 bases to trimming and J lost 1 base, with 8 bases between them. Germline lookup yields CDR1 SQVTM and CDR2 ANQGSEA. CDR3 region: CSVDNRGTDTQYF. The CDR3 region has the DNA TGCAGCGTTGATAACCGTGGCACAGATACGCAGTATTTT.

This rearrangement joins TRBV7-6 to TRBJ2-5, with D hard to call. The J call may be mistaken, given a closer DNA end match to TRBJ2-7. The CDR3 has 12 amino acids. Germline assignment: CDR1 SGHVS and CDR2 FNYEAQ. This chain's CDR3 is CASSLDRNEQYF. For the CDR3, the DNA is TGTGCCAGCAGCTTAGACAGAAACGAGCAGTACTTC.

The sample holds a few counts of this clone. The CDR3 bases are TGTGCCAGCAGCCCCGCTCCGGGAGTAACGCTTGGCTACACCTTC. Translation gives CASSPAPGVTLGYTF. The chain joins TRBV7-9 to TRBJ1-2; D is unresolved. Germline loops: CDR1 SEHNR, CDR2 FQNEAQ (reference sequence). The ends were cut back, 5 bases at V and 7 bases at J, with 20 bases in the middle. The CDR3 has 15 amino acids.

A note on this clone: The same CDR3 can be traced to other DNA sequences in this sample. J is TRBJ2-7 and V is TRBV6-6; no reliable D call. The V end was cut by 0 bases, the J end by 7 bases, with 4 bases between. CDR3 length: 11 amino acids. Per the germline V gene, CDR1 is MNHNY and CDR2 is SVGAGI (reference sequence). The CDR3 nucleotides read TGTGCCAGCAGTTACTCCTGGGAGCAGTACTTC. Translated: CASSYSWEQYF.

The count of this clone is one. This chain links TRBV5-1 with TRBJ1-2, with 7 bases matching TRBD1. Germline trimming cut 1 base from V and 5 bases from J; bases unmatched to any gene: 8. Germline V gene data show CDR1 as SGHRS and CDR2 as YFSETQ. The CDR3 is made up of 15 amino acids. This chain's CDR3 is CASSLLSGGSYGYTF. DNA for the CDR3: TGCGCCAGCAGCTTGTTATCAGGGGGATCTTATGGCTACACCTTC.

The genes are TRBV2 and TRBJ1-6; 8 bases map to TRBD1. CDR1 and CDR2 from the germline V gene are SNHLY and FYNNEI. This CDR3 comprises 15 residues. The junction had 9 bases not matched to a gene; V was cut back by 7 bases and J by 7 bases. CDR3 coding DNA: TGTGCCAGCATCGCCAGGGGGCAGAGGAATTCACCCCTCCACTTT. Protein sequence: CASIARGQRNSPLHF.